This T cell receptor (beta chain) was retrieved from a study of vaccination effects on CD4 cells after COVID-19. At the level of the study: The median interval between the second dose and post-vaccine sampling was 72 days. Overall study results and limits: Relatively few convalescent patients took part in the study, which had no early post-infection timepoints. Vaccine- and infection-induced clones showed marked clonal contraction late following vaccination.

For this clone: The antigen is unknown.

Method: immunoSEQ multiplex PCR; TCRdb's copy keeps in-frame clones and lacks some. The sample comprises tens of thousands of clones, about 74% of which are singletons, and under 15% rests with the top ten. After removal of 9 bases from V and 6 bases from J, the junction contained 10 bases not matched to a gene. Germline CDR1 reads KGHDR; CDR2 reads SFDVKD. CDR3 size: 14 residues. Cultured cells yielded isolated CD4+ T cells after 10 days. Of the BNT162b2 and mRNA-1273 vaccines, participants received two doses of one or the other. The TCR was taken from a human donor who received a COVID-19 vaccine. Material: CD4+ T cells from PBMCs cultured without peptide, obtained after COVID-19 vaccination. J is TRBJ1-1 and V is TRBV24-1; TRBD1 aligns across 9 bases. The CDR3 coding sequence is TGTGCCACCCACAGGGGGCGAGTCAGCCCTGAAGCTTTCTTT. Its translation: CATHRGRVSPEAFF.